What follows are 26 T cell receptor beta chains derived from one specimen sequenced in a study of T cell changes during pregnancy in multiple sclerosis. Assay used: immunoSEQ multiplex PCR; TCRdb lists only in-frame clones, some missing. The sample lists tens of thousands of clones, under 95% occurring once. This sample comprised peripheral blood, obtained in the first trimester of pregnancy. The receptors here all came from a female donor in good health, enrolled as a control in a pregnancy study.

The chain joins TRBV9 to TRBJ2-2; D possibly corresponds to TRBD2 (5 bases). Trimming took 2 bases from V and 6 from J, leaving 17 bases between them. CDR3 length equals 16 residues. Germline V lookup: CDR1 SGDLS, CDR2 YYNGEE. The CDR3 loop reads CASSVPRGGSAGELFF. The CDR3 DNA follows: TGTGCCAGCAGCGTCCCCCGGGGTGGGAGCGCCGGGGAGCTGTTTTTT.

The rearrangement joins TRBV5-6 to TRBJ2-3, with TRBD2 matching 10 bases. The CDR3 is 12 amino acids. Per germline, CDR1 SGHDT and CDR2 YYEEEE. The CDR3 sequence is CATSGGTDTQYF. For the CDR3, the DNA is TGTGCAACTAGCGGGGGCACAGATACGCAGTATTTT.

This sequence joins TRBV4-1 and TRBJ2-1; D is possibly TRBD2 (5 bases). Germline values: CDR1 MGHRA, CDR2 YSYEKL. CDR3 length: 15 residues. The V and J ends lost 3 bases and 4 bases respectively, with 13 bases between them. CDR3 DNA sequence: TGCGCCAGCAGCCATGGCCTAGCCGGATACAATGAGCAGTTCTTC. It encodes CASSHGLAGYNEQFF.

V and J are TRBV7-3 and TRBJ1-2, with 7 bases that match TRBD1. The V gene end was trimmed by 3 bases and the J gene end by 8 bases; junction bases not matched to a gene: 9. The CDR3 is 14 residues long. Germline V CDR1 and CDR2: SGHTA, FQGTGA. The CDR3 region is CASSLPGQPRGYTF. CDR3 coding DNA: TGTGCCAGCAGCTTGCCGGGACAGCCTCGAGGCTACACCTTC.

J is TRBJ1-1 and V is TRBV7-8; D remains ambiguous. Per the germline V gene, CDR1 is SGHVS and CDR2 is FQNEAQ. V gave up 1 base and J gave up 0 bases, with 15 bases separating them. The CDR3 is 17 amino acids. CDR3 DNA sequence: TGTGCCAGCAGCTTAGTCCTTGTAGCTGAGATGAACACTGAAGCTTTCTTT. It encodes CASSLVLVAEMNTEAFF.

The chain links TRBV28 to TRBJ1-2; the match to TRBD1 covers 11 bases. V gave up 6 bases and J gave up 3 bases; unmatched junction bases: 6. The CDR3 has 15 amino acids. Germline V gene sequence: CDR1 MDHEN, CDR2 SYDVKM. CDR3 region: CASRAPGQGDYGYTF. CDR3 sequence (DNA): TGTGCCAGCAGAGCACCGGGACAGGGGGACTATGGCTACACCTTC.

Only a few counts were recorded for this clone. The chain has TRBV5-1 and TRBJ2-2; D might be TRBD2 (5 bases). The CDR3 consists of 14 residues. Trimming took off 3 bases at V and 6 bases at J, with 12 bases between the two ends. Germline CDR1 reads SGHRS; CDR2 reads YFSETQ. The CDR3 loop reads CASSWAGGAGELFF. The CDR3 nucleotides are TGCGCCAGCAGCTGGGCAGGAGGTGCCGGGGAGCTGTTTTTT.

This clone was seen once. This rearrangement joins TRBV10-3 to TRBJ2-4, with 11 positions matching TRBD2. Germline CDR1 ENHRY, CDR2 SYGVKD. V was clipped by 0 bases and J by 7 bases; unmatched bases: 5. The CDR3 has 16 residues. The CDR3 region has the DNA TGTGCCATCAGTGAGTCGAGGGGACTAGCGGTTAACATTCAGTACTTC. It codes for CAISESRGLAVNIQYF.

The chain carries TRBV4-3 and TRBJ2-4; D possibly corresponds to TRBD1 (6 bases). The germline gives CDR1 LGHNA, CDR2 YSLEER. The CDR3 totals 16 residues. V was pared by 4 bases and J by 1 base, with 14 bases between. CDR3 DNA: TGCGCCAGCAGCCCGAGCCCCACAGGGGCCAAAAACATTCAGTACTTC. This sequence encodes CASSPSPTGAKNIQYF.

This clone was seen once. The rearrangement links TRBV28 to TRBJ1-2; no clear D gene. The germline CDR1 and CDR2 sequences are MDHEN and SYDVKM. The CDR3 length is 12 residues. Trimming stripped 3 bases from V and 7 bases from J, with 9 bases between. The CDR3 region is CASSFPGGGYTF. The CDR3 DNA reads TGTGCCAGCAGTTTTCCAGGAGGTGGCTACACCTTC.

The gene calls are TRBV28 and TRBJ2-2, with TRBD1 matching over 7 bases. Per germline, CDR1 MDHEN and CDR2 SYDVKM. The CDR3 has 16 amino acids. V gave up 2 bases and J gave up 4 bases; unmatched junction bases: 7. In nucleotides, the CDR3 is TGTGCCAGCAGTTTAGGGTGGGCAGGGGGCACCGGGGAGCTGTTTTTT. This codes for CASSLGWAGGTGELFF.

The chain combines TRBV6-4 with TRBJ2-3; 8 bases fit TRBD2. The CDR3 length is 16 residues. V shed 3 bases, J shed 2 bases, and the junction held 7 bases outside the gene matches. Germline CDR1 is MRHNA and CDR2 is SNTAGT. This CDR3 is CASSELGGRNTDTQYF. The CDR3 DNA reads TGTGCCAGCAGTGAACTAGGCGGGAGGAACACAGATACGCAGTATTTT.

The chain is built from TRBV7-8 and TRBJ2-1, with TRBD2 matching 8 bases. The CDR3 runs to 15 residues. With 10 bases clipped from V and 2 bases from J, the junction kept 10 bases outside the gene matches. Germline loops: CDR1 SGHVS, CDR2 FQNEAQ. The CDR3 reads CATQDAREAYNEQFF. CDR3 DNA sequence: TGTGCCACTCAGGACGCGCGGGAGGCCTACAATGAGCAGTTCTTC. The full variable domain, rest sourced from reference TRBV7-8 and TRBJ2-1, is GAGVSQSPRYKVAKRGQDVALRCDPISGHVSLFWYQQALGQGPEFLTYFQNEAQLDKSGLPSDRFFAERPEGSVSTLKIQRTQQEDSAVYLCATQDAREAYNEQFFGPGTRLTVL.

On this clone itself: Sequence at one end of the junction differs from germline and may be a read error. V is TRBV29-1 and J is TRBJ1-1, with 7 bases lining up with TRBD1. The CDR3 is made up of 13 amino acids. Looked up from germline, CDR1 is SQVTM and CDR2 is ANQGSEA. CDR3 bases: TGCAGCGCCCTGACAGGGTTGAAAACTGAAGCTTTCTTT. The encoded protein is CSALTGLKTEAFF.

J is TRBJ2-2 and V is TRBV5-1, with D possibly TRBD1 on 5 matching bases. V was cut by 0 bases and J by 6 bases, with 9 bases left in between. The germline V gene has CDR1 SGHRS and CDR2 YFSETQ. This CDR3 is built from 14 residues. The CDR3 coding sequence is TGCGCCAGCAGCTTGGTACAGGTGCCCGGGGAGCTGTTTTTT. This codes for CASSLVQVPGELFF.

The J gene is TRBJ2-1, the V gene TRBV5-1, with TRBD2 matching over 7 bases. The CDR3 has 13 residues. Trimming removed 4 bases from V and 6 bases from J; junction bases left unmatched: 4. Germline V gene sequence: CDR1 SGHRS, CDR2 YFSETQ. The CDR3 region has the DNA TGCGCCAGCAGCGGGAGGGCCATCAATGAGCAGTTCTTC. It translates to CASSGRAINEQFF.

V is TRBV7-9 and J is TRBJ1-2; D not resolved. The CDR3 runs 14 residues. Germline assignment: CDR1 SEHNR and CDR2 FQNEAQ (reference sequence). V was shortened by 5 bases and J by 8 bases, with 18 bases between the two germline ends. The CDR3 nucleotides are TGTGCCAGCAGCGGCACCGAGGGTAGATTGGGCTACACCTTC. It translates to CASSGTEGRLGYTF.

The chain couples TRBV5-8 to TRBJ1-2; weak D call: TRBD1 (6 bases). The CDR3 has 15 residues. CDR1 SGHTS and CDR2 YDEGEE come from the germline V gene. V was trimmed by 5 bases and J by 8 bases, leaving 22 bases between them. The DNA of the CDR3 is TGTGCCAGCAGATCCGTCGTCGGGGGGCAGAGGGGCTACACCTTC. It codes for CASRSVVGGQRGYTF.

V usage is TRBV5-5 and J usage is TRBJ2-5; perhaps TRBD2 as D (5 bases). The CDR3 has 17 residues. Germline assignment: CDR1 SGHKS and CDR2 YYEKEE (reference sequence). V lost 2 bases and J lost 7, with 24 bases in between. The CDR3 here is CASSFGPGSLSERTQYF. The DNA for the CDR3 is TGTGCCAGCAGCTTTGGACCGGGGAGCCTCTCCGAAAGGACCCAGTACTTC.

V and J are TRBV6-5 and TRBJ2-5; 9 bases align to TRBD2. The V gene end was trimmed by 2 bases and the J gene end by 5 bases; junction bases not matched to a gene: 3. The germline V gene encodes CDR1 MNHEY and CDR2 SVGAGI. The CDR3 is 14 residues long. The CDR3 sequence: CASSYGLAGETQYF. For the CDR3, the DNA is TGTGCCAGCAGTTACGGCCTAGCGGGGGAGACCCAGTACTTC.

This chain links TRBV21-1 with TRBJ1-1; the tabulated D call, TRBD1, remains unverified against the DNA. TRBV21-1 represents a pseudogene. This CDR3 has 14 amino acids. In DNA, the CDR3 is TGTGCCAGCAGCAAAAGCGACAGGGTGTTTGGAGCTTTCTTT. Translating gives CASSKSDRVFGAFF.

This chain links TRBV7-9 with TRBJ2-7; 12 positions match TRBD2. The CDR3 is 15 residues long. Germline assignment: CDR1 SEHNR and CDR2 FQNEAQ (reference sequence). Trimming cost V 5 bases and J 5 bases; bases outside gene matches: 7. CDR3 sequence (DNA): TGTGCCAGCAGCCCCCTAGCGGGGGGGCGTCACGAGCAGTACTTC. As protein: CASSPLAGGRHEQYF.

The genes are TRBV2 and TRBJ1-3; D possibly corresponds to TRBD1 (6 bases). Germline lookup yields CDR1 SNHLY and CDR2 FYNNEI. The length of the CDR3 is 14 residues. V dropped 2 bases and J dropped 5 bases, with 10 bases sitting between them. CDR3 nucleotide sequence: TGTGCCAGCAGTGAAAGAACAGGGAGAAACACCATATATTTT. This sequence encodes CASSERTGRNTIYF.

In DNA form, the CDR3 reads TGTGCCAGCAGCTTAGTCTCTGGGGCTAGCGGGATTTACAATGAGCAGTTCTTC. Translated: CASSLVSGASGIYNEQFF. The chain recombines TRBV11-3 with TRBJ2-1, with 9 nucleotides matching TRBD2. Losses at the gene ends were 1 base for V and 4 bases for J; bases not matched to a gene: 11. The CDR3 covers 18 residues. Germline lookup yields CDR1 SGHNT and CDR2 YENEEA. Full variable domain (rest looked up from reference TRBV11-3 and TRBJ2-1): EAGVVQSPRYKIIEKKQPVAFWCNPISGHNTLYWYLQNLGQGPELLIRYENEEAVDDSQLPKDRFSAERLKGVDSTLKIQPAELGDSAVYLCASSLVSGASGIYNEQFFGPGTRLTVL.

This chain connects TRBV7-2 to TRBJ2-1; 12 bases line up with TRBD2. The J segment lost 10 bases and the V segment lost 5 bases, leaving 12 bases of the junction unmatched. The CDR3 has 16 amino acids. Looked up from germline, CDR1 is SGHTA and CDR2 is FQGNSA. The CDR3 protein is CASSTRTSGIAWEQFF. CDR3 nucleotide sequence: TGTGCCAGCAGCACTCGGACTAGCGGGATCGCGTGGGAGCAGTTCTTC.

The chain links TRBV4-1 to TRBJ2-1; 7 bases match TRBD2. The CDR3 is made up of 17 amino acids. Per the germline V gene, CDR1 is MGHRA and CDR2 is YSYEKL. J lost 7 bases, V lost 0 bases, and 12 bases had no gene match. CDR3 sequence reads: CASSQDYAAGVRNEQFF. CDR3 coding DNA: TGCGCCAGCAGCCAAGATTATGCGGCGGGAGTTAGGAATGAGCAGTTCTTC.